This entry lists 16 T cell receptor beta chains sequenced from one sample in a study of response to subunit inactivated influenza vaccine. Each CDR3 protein gets one entry after TCRdb re-called the RT-PCR reads with MiXCR. The sample records more than 700,000 distinct CDR3 sequences, around 20% being singletons. The source material was PBMCs from blood, sampled around 5 days after vaccination. These receptors all come from a man aged 50 to 60 who received an inactivated influenza vaccine.

This clonotype came up a few times. V is TRBV29-1 and J is TRBJ2-5, with a possible D match to TRBD1 (6 bases). Germline CDR1 and CDR2: SQVTM and ANQGSEA. The CDR3 totals 14 residues. V lost 1 base and J 2 bases, leaving 11 bases between the germline ends. CDR3 bases: TGCAGCGTTGAAGGGACAGTGGGGCAAGAGACCCAGTACTTC. Translated, it gives CSVEGTVGQETQYF.

This sequence joins TRBV29-1 and TRBJ2-3, with 7 positions matching TRBD1. The CDR3 is made up of 15 amino acids. CDR1 and CDR2 from the germline V gene are SQVTM and ANQGSEA. The CDR3 loop reads CRSGETGFNSDTQYF. CDR3 sequence (DNA): TGCAGGTCTGGGGAGACAGGGTTTAACTCGGATACGCAGTATTTT.

V gene TRBV5-6 combines with J gene TRBJ2-1, with 8 bases aligning to TRBD2. CDR3 length: 14 residues. J lost 8 bases, V lost 3 bases, and 7 bases had no gene match. Germline-derived CDR1 and CDR2 are SGHDT and YYEEEE. In DNA, the CDR3 is TGTGCCAGCAGCTATCTTAGCGGGACGCATGAGCAGTTCTTC. Residues: CASSYLSGTHEQFF.

The V call is TRBV12-3 or TRBV12-4, the J call TRBJ2-3; 12 nucleotides align to TRBD2. V shed 7 bases, J shed 6 bases, and the junction held 8 bases outside the gene matches. The length of the CDR3 is 15 residues. The CDR3 coding sequence is TGTGCCAGCACCGGACTAGCGGGATTGTGGGATACGCAGTATTTT. Its protein product is CASTGLAGLWDTQYF.

The chain is built from TRBV20-1 and TRBJ1-6; 8 nucleotides agree with TRBD1. CDR3 length: 15 residues. V lost 0 bases to trimming and J lost 7 bases; unmatched junction nucleotides: 5. Per the germline V gene, CDR1 is DFQATT and CDR2 is SNEGSKA (reference sequence). CDR3: CSARDQDRENSPLHF. Here the CDR3 DNA reads TGCAGTGCTAGAGACCAGGACAGGGAGAATTCACCCCTCCACTTT.

This clonotype was counted only a few times. The rearrangement uses TRBV29-1 and TRBJ2-1, with D perhaps matching TRBD2 (7 bases). V lost 7 bases and J 3 bases, leaving 19 bases between the germline ends. Germline CDR1 reads SQVTM; CDR2 reads ANQGSEA. CDR3 length: 15 residues. CDR3 sequence reads: CSASRGGTFYNEQFF. CDR3 DNA: TGCAGCGCATCAAGGGGGGGGACTTTCTACAATGAGCAGTTCTTC.

The sample holds many counts of this clonotype. The chain couples TRBV12-3 or TRBV12-4 to TRBJ2-3; no reliable D call. Trimming took 3 bases from V and 1 from J, leaving 8 bases between them. The CDR3 is 14 amino acids. The CDR3 protein is CASSFGERTDTQYF. As DNA, the CDR3 is TGTGCCAGCAGTTTTGGGGAACGCACAGATACGCAGTATTTT.

Notes on this clonotype: At one end the junction does not follow the germline gene, possibly because of a read error. This rearrangement joins TRBV12-3 or TRBV12-4 to TRBJ2-1, with TRBD2 matching over 7 bases. The CDR3 extends over 15 amino acids. CDR3 in amino acids: CASTPRTSSYNEQFF. In DNA, the CDR3 is TGTGCAAGCACCCCCCGGACTAGTTCCTACAATGAGCAGTTCTTC.

This rearrangement joins TRBV5-1 to TRBJ2-2, with TRBD1 identical over 7 bases. Germline-derived CDR1 and CDR2 are SGHRS and YFSETQ. The CDR3 has 15 residues. Germline trimming cut 1 base from V and 3 bases from J; bases unmatched to any gene: 3. CDR3 nucleotides: TGCGCCAGCAGCTTGACAGGGGTTGACACCGGGGAGCTGTTTTTT. Amino acids: CASSLTGVDTGELFF.

Only a few counts were recorded for this clonotype. The rearrangement uses TRBV25-1 and TRBJ2-7; perhaps D is TRBD1 or TRBD2 (5 bases each). This CDR3 has 14 residues. The V end was cut by 1 base, the J end by 3 bases, with 10 bases between. CDR1 is MGHDK, CDR2 SYGVNS, per germline. In DNA form, the CDR3 reads TGTGCCAGCAGTGAATCGGGACGGATCTACGAGCAGTACTTC. Protein product: CASSESGRIYEQYF.

This clonotype was seen a few times. V usage is TRBV10-3 and J usage is TRBJ1-1; D unresolved. The germline gives CDR1 ENHRY, CDR2 SYGVKD. The CDR3 consists of 13 residues. The ends were cut back, 4 bases at V and 1 base at J, with 7 bases in the middle. In nucleotides, the CDR3 is TGTGCCATCAGTGCCGCGGCGAACACTGAAGCTTTCTTT. Amino acid sequence: CAISAAANTEAFF.

The chain couples TRBV5-1 to TRBJ2-1, with TRBD2 matching over 8 bases. The V gene end was trimmed by 0 bases and the J gene end by 9 bases; junction bases not matched to a gene: 5. CDR3 length: 14 amino acids. Looked up from germline, CDR1 is SGHRS and CDR2 is YFSETQ. CDR3 nucleotides: TGCGCCAGCAGCTTGGATCGGGGGGGCCTTGAGCAGTTCTTC. Translating it yields CASSLDRGGLEQFF.

The genes are TRBV5-6 and TRBJ2-2, with 7 bases identical to TRBD1. Trimming at V came to 0 bases and at J to 4 bases, leaving 6 bases not matched to a gene. The length of the CDR3 is 16 residues. CDR1 and CDR2 from the germline V gene are SGHDT and YYEEEE. In nucleotides, the CDR3 is TGTGCCAGCAGCTTGGGAGGGGGCGCAGCCACCGGGGAGCTGTTTTTT. This translates into CASSLGGGAATGELFF.

The chain carries TRBV4-1 and TRBJ2-6, with 11 bases lining up with TRBD1. The J segment lost 0 bases and the V segment lost 0 bases, leaving 4 bases of the junction unmatched. Germline loops: CDR1 MGHRA, CDR2 YSYEKL. The CDR3 consists of 19 residues. CDR3 residues: CASSQDLGTGGSGANVLTF. CDR3 nucleotide sequence: TGCGCCAGCAGCCAAGATCTGGGGACAGGGGGCTCTGGGGCCAACGTCCTGACTTTC.

This clonotype was counted a few times. The chain links TRBV20-1 to TRBJ1-2; TRBD1 agrees at 7 bases. After removal of 0 bases from V and 2 bases from J, the junction contained 9 bases not matched to a gene. Germline CDR1 reads DFQATT; CDR2 reads SNEGSKA (reference sequence). CDR3 length: 16 amino acids. CDR3 sequence: CSARDLDRVGNYGYTF. As DNA, the CDR3 is TGCAGTGCTAGAGATCTTGACAGGGTAGGAAACTATGGCTACACCTTC.

The V gene is TRBV9, the J gene TRBJ2-3; 7 bases map to TRBD2. CDR1 is SGDLS and CDR2 is YYNGEE in the germline V gene. The CDR3 is 14 residues long. The ends lost 4 bases at V and 2 bases at J; junction bases unmatched: 4. CDR3 DNA: TGTGCCAGCAGCAAAAGCGGGACCACAGATACGCAGTATTTT. It yields the protein CASSKSGTTDTQYF.